A selection of T cell receptor beta chains follows, all from one sample in a study of shared clonotypes between healthy human individuals. The table came from immunoSEQ multiplex PCR; TCRdb's copy has only in-frame clones and leaves some out. The sample has about 2.2 million clones, roughly 93% seen once. The specimen was naive CD8+ T cells from PBMCs. The source is a man aged 18 to 35 in good health. Some clones in this sample may be carry-over from other donors' samples. The CDR3 runs from the conserved cysteine through the conserved F or W. D genes are given only for firm matches. Clone size, where shown, is once, few, many, or a class for clones that have expanded.

len,abundance,v_gene,d_gene,j_gene,CDR3nt,CDR3aa
14,.,TRBV19,TRBD1,TRBJ2-5,TGTGCCAGTAGCACCAGGGGGACCCAAGAGACCCAGTACTTC,CASSTRGTQETQYF
15,few,TRBV7-9,.,TRBJ2-1,TGTGCCAGCAGCTTAGAATTCCCAGGGGAAAATGAGCAGTTCTTC,CASSLEFPGENEQFF
15,.,TRBV9,.,TRBJ1-2,TGTGCCAGCAGCCCGGGCAGGGTGCCTAACTATGGCTACACCTTC,CASSPGRVPNYGYTF
12,.,TRBV4-1,.,TRBJ2-7,TGCGCCAGCAGCCTGCAGGGGCACGAGCAGTACTTC,CASSLQGHEQYF
16,.,TRBV11-3,.,TRBJ2-2,TGTGCCAGCAGCTGGGGCAGGGGTACAGGCACCGGGGAGCTGTTTTTT,CASSWGRGTGTGELFF
17,once,TRBV9,.,TRBJ2-4,TGTGCCAGCAGTCTGGACAGGGAGGGTCTAGCCAAAAACATTCAGTACTTC,CASSLDREGLAKNIQYF
14,once,TRBV19,TRBD1,TRBJ1-1,TGTGCCAGTAGTCCGGACAGGGGGGACACTGAAGCTTTCTTT,CASSPDRGDTEAFF
14,.,TRBV7-3,.,TRBJ2-2,TGTGCCAGCAGCGGTGGGGAGGCCACCGGGGAGCTGTTTTTT,CASSGGEATGELFF
15,once,TRBV15,TRBD1,TRBJ2-7,TGTGCCACCAGCAGCGAGACAGGGCGCTCCTACGAGCAGTACTTC,CATSSETGRSYEQYF
15,.,TRBV29-1,.,TRBJ2-2,TGCAGCGTTGAAGATCGTCAGGGCCGGGCCGGGGAGCTGTTTTTT,CSVEDRQGRAGELFF
14,once,TRBV25-1,.,TRBJ2-1,TGTGCCAGCAGTGATAAGTTTCCACCCAATGAGCAGTTCTTC,CASSDKFPPNEQFF
16,.,TRBV7-6,.,TRBJ2-3,TGTGCCAGCAGCTTATGGCCGGGGACTAGCACAGATACGCAGTATTTT,CASSLWPGTSTDTQYF
15,.,TRBV27,TRBD2,TRBJ2-7,TGTGCCAGCAGTTCCGGACTAGCGGGGGCCTACGAGCAGTACTTC,CASSSGLAGAYEQYF
16,.,TRBV10-3,.,TRBJ1-1,TGTGCCATCAGTGATCCAGGGACCCCGATGAACACTGAAGCTTTCTTT,CAISDPGTPMNTEAFF
13,.,TRBV5-1,.,TRBJ2-1,TGCGCCAGCAGCTTGGTTGGCGTCGATGAGCAGTTCTTC,CASSLVGVDEQFF
12,.,TRBV6-1,.,TRBJ2-7,TGTGCCAGCAGAGACCGTAAGCTCGAGCAGTACTTC,CASRDRKLEQYF
17,.,TRBV28,.,TRBJ1-5,TGTGCCAGCAGTTCAATAACGGGGGGCTGGTTAGATCAGCCCCAGCATTTT,CASSSITGGWLDQPQHF
15,.,TRBV19,.,TRBJ1-1,TGTGCCAGTAGCTTATCTCCCGGGGGGTCCCCTGAAGCTTTCTTT,CASSLSPGGSPEAFF
14,.,TRBV6-5,TRBD1,TRBJ2-4,TGTGCCGGAAATCCGGGACAGGCCAAAAACATTCAGTACTTC,CAGNPGQAKNIQYF
15,.,TRBV9,.,TRBJ1-2,TGTGCCAGCAGCGTAGAGGCAGGCCTTCCCTATGGCTACACCTTC,CASSVEAGLPYGYTF
13,.,TRBV19,.,TRBJ1-1,TGTGCCAGTAGTATGGAAGGGTTGACTGAAGCTTTCTTT,CASSMEGLTEAFF
16,.,TRBV15,.,TRBJ2-5,TGTGCCACCAGCAGAGGTTTGAGGGATGGAAGAGAGACCCAGTACTTC,CATSRGLRDGRETQYF
17,.,TRBV7-9,.,TRBJ2-4,TGTGCCAGCAGTTCAGTATCGGGGGGCGGACTCAAAAACATTCAGTACTTC,CASSSVSGGGLKNIQYF
12,.,TRBV19,.,TRBJ1-4,TGTGCCAGTAGTTTCCGGACAGCCGAACTGTTTTTT,CASSFRTAELFF
12,.,TRBV11-3,.,TRBJ2-7,TGTGCCAGCAGCCCAGGCCGCGGCGAGCAGTACTTC,CASSPGRGEQYF
14,.,TRBV11-2,.,TRBJ2-7,TGTGCCAGCAGCCTCAACCCGCGCGTTATCGGGCAGTACTTC,CASSLNPRVIGQYF
15,once,TRBV19,.,TRBJ2-1,TGTGCCAGTAGTAGGATCCGGGATCGTCCCCATGAGCAGTTCTTC,CASSRIRDRPHEQFF
16,.,TRBV7-9,TRBD1,TRBJ2-5,TGTGCCAGCAGCTCCAGGTGGGACAGGGGTCGGGAGACCCAGTACTTC,CASSSRWDRGRETQYF
15,.,TRBV2,.,TRBJ2-7,TGTGCCAGCAGTCGGTCGACAGGCTTTACCTACGAGCAGTACTTC,CASSRSTGFTYEQYF
13,.,TRBV5-6,.,TRBJ2-7,TGTGCCAGCAGCTTGGCCAGGGCAAACGAGCAGTACTTC,CASSLARANEQYF
15,.,TRBV6-1,TRBD1,TRBJ1-2,TGTGCCAGCAGTGAAAGGCCAGGGGGCAATTATGGCTACACCTTC,CASSERPGGNYGYTF
22,.,TRBV13,TRBD2,TRBJ2-4,TGTGCCAGCAGCTTAGCTGGTAGCGGGAGGGCCGGATCTGATCTAGCCAAAAACATTCAGTACTTC,CASSLAGSGRAGSDLAKNIQYF
16,.,TRBV4-1,TRBD1,TRBJ1-1,TGCGCCAGCAGCGACAGGGGGGAGTTTTTTGGCACTGAAGCTTTCTTT,CASSDRGEFFGTEAFF
17,.,TRBV27,TRBD1,TRBJ2-1,TGTGCCAGCAGTTTAAGGGGGACAGGGGGCTCCTACAATGAGCAGTTCTTC,CASSLRGTGGSYNEQFF
14,.,TRBV6-5,.,TRBJ1-3,TGTGCCAGCAGCCCCGACGGATCTGGAAACACCATATATTTT,CASSPDGSGNTIYF
14,.,TRBV7-8,.,TRBJ2-1,TGTGCCAGCAGCTTATCATTTACAGGCCCTGAGCAGTTCTTC,CASSLSFTGPEQFF
16,.,TRBV28,TRBD1,TRBJ2-5,TGTGCCAGCAGGGCCCTCCGGGACAGGGTTGCAGAGACCCAGTACTTC,CASRALRDRVAETQYF
14,.,TRBV5-1,TRBD1,TRBJ2-7,TGCGCCAGCAGCCTGAGGACAGGGTTATACGAGCAGTACTTC,CASSLRTGLYEQYF
15,.,TRBV7-8,.,TRBJ1-4,TGTGCCAGCAGCCCTAACAGGAGGTCAAATGAAAAACTGTTTTTT,CASSPNRRSNEKLFF
15,.,TRBV19,.,TRBJ2-2,.,CASSILASPTGELFF